This section outlines one T cell receptor (beta chain) sequence together with its context. Its antigen is still unknown. Base qualities are not recorded, but no much larger clone differs from it by a single base. The CDR3, from cysteine to phenylalanine, totals 12 residues. Just the 36-base CDR3 DNA is kept, in frame starting at base 1. The V end gives up 4 bases and the J end 9 bases, leaving 5 bases in the junction not matched to a gene. Sequences SGDLS (CDR1) and YYNGEE (CDR2) are obtained from the germline V gene. TCRbeta CDR3 regions were amplified from genomic DNA by means of the immunoSEQ Assay, a bias-controlled multiplex PCR. Per the source publication's procedure: Within the assay, amplification of reference gene primers was used to estimate how many nucleated cells each sample contained. To quantify the absolute abundance of each unique TCRbeta CDR3 rearrangement, sequence reads were collapsed and filtered. For each sample, productive Simpson clonality was calculated by taking the square root of Simpson's diversity index across productive rearrangements. The immuneACCESS repertoire file appears here via TCRdb, limited to in-frame rearrangements. These files lack a portion of the clones; in checked studies, under half of the deficit traces to unresolved V genes, and the cause of the others is not known. V and J calls and clone size are given by that table; D and trimming were obtained from the DNA. This sample holds about 180,000 clones; 70% to 90% were observed only once. The ten largest clones capture 9.5% to 12% of the sample.

Collaborating institutions collected whole blood in K2EDTA tubes following their own protocols. Collaborator samples were shipped for TCRbeta analysis as frozen whole blood, isolated PBMCs, or DNA extracted from either sample type. These data are taken from a study of blood T cell repertoires in COVID-19 (dated by TCRdb to 2019 to 2021). Notes on the research overall: Samples from collaborators originated in the United States, Italy and Spain and spanned both the acute and convalescent phases of COVID-19. The material from the prospective study consisted of cDNA or gDNA derived from T cells, B-cell-depleted T cells, or PBMCs. Deeply sampled blood TCRbeta repertoires from subjects exposed to, actively infected with, or recovered from COVID-19 were included in the dataset. The repertoires were released in a freely available public database meant as a resource for research on the immune response to SARS-CoV-2. The samples were drawn from the first 160 participants of the ongoing ImmuneRACE study and from about 1,200 subjects provided by 6 global collaborators. The sample metadata nearly always contained a de-identified subject ID, COVID-19 status, age in years and sex. HLA class I and class II types, where available, came from metadata supplied by the sample provider rather than from assay-based typing. The paper's findings and limits, for the study overall: The quantity of clinical and demographic metadata differed by source and by participant and was supplied without curation.

This clonotype originated in a human donor with active or convalescent COVID-19. The donor label of this sample is uncertain. The sequencing input was peripheral blood. The rearrangement joined TRBV9 to TRBJ1-1, with 8 middle bases fitting TRBD1. This receptor has the CDR3 CASSSRDRKAFF. The nucleotide sequence reads as follows: TGTGCCAGCAGCAGCCGGGACAGGAAAGCTTTCTTT.